This entry lists 15 T cell receptor beta chains sequenced from one sample in a study of identical twins. TCRdb redid the calling of the 5' RACE reads with MiXCR, one entry per CDR3 protein. The sample consists of fewer than 500,000 distinct CDR3 sequences, roughly 13% of them appearing once. The data also belong to a second study, concerning yellow fever vaccine responses in identical twins.

The sample comprised CD4+ T cells sorted from blood. The receptors stem from a woman younger than 30 in good health.

The chain has TRBV9 and TRBJ2-6; 7 nucleotides align to TRBD1. V shed 4 bases and J 0 bases; nucleotides not matched to a gene: 10. Germline V gene lookup returns CDR1 SGDLS and CDR2 YYNGEE. This CDR3 contains 18 residues. The CDR3 nucleotides read TGTGCCAGCAGCCCCCGGGACAGCGCTTTCTCTGGGGCCAACGTCCTGACTTTC. Protein product: CASSPRDSAFSGANVLTF.

V and J are TRBV15 and TRBJ2-5; 11 nucleotides agree with TRBD1. Unmatched junction bases numbered 3, after V lost 3 bases and J lost 6 bases. Germline-derived CDR1 and CDR2 are LNHNV and YYDKDF (reference sequence). This CDR3 contains 14 residues. CDR3 coding DNA: TGTGCCACCAGCAGGGACAGGGGGCTGAAGACCCAGTACTTC. This sequence encodes CATSRDRGLKTQYF.

This clonotype has ten or more counts. J is TRBJ2-3 and V is TRBV27; perhaps TRBD2 as D (7 bases). Per the germline V gene, CDR1 is MNHEY and CDR2 is SMNVEV (reference sequence). There are 15 residues in the CDR3. V was clipped by 7 bases and J by 7 bases, with 21 bases between them. CDR3 bases: TGTGCCAGCAATGAGGCGGGGGCAGGTCGGAATACGCAGTATTTT. Protein sequence: CASNEAGAGRNTQYF.

This chain joins TRBV18 and TRBJ2-1; D gene unclear. CDR1 KGHSH and CDR2 LQKENI come from the germline V gene. This CDR3 contains 14 residues. Trimming took 3 bases from V and 8 from J, leaving 14 bases between them. CDR3 loop: CASSPANPQDEQFF. In nucleotides, the CDR3 is TGTGCCAGCTCACCGGCTAACCCCCAAGATGAGCAGTTCTTC.

This clonotype has a handful of counts. The V and J genes are TRBV6-2 or TRBV6-3 and TRBJ2-1; 10 nucleotides align to TRBD2. J gave up 4 bases and V 5 bases, and 5 bases lay outside the gene matches. The CDR3 spans 15 residues. Germline CDR1 and CDR2: MNHEY and SVGEGT. CDR3 bases: TGTGCCAGCAGTAACGGACTAGCGGCTTACAATGAGCAGTTCTTC. It is translated as CASSNGLAAYNEQFF.

This clonotype was recorded a few times. The CDR3 region is CASSLRGPLEAFF. In nucleotides, the CDR3 is TGTGCCAGCAGTTTAAGGGGACCGCTTGAAGCTTTCTTT. The chain is built from TRBV12-3 or TRBV12-4 and TRBJ1-1, with a weak D call TRBD1 (5 bases). The CDR3 has 13 residues. V shed 2 bases and J shed 7 bases, with 11 bases lying between them.

A few counts support this clonotype. V usage is TRBV4-3 and J usage is TRBJ1-5; 7 bases align to TRBD1. Germline trimming cut 0 bases from V and 2 bases from J; bases unmatched to any gene: 1. The CDR3 runs to 15 residues. Germline loops: CDR1 LGHNA, CDR2 YSLEER. The CDR3 DNA sequence: TGCGCCAGCAGCCAAGAGGGGACAGGCAATCAGCCCCAGCATTTT. Translating it yields CASSQEGTGNQPQHF.

The V call is TRBV29-1, the J call TRBJ2-2; TRBD1 matches 7 bases. V was clipped by 7 bases and J by 0 bases; unmatched bases: 2. The CDR3 loop spans 13 amino acids. Germline assignment: CDR1 SQVTM and CDR2 ANQGSEA. CDR3 in amino acids: CSATGSNTGELFF. In nucleotides, the CDR3 is TGCAGCGCGACAGGGTCGAACACCGGGGAGCTGTTTTTT.

With respect to this clonotype: The junction departs from the called germline gene at one end, perhaps through a read error. The J gene is TRBJ2-7, the V gene TRBV11-2, with 9 bases matching TRBD2. Per the germline V gene, CDR1 is SGHAT and CDR2 is FQNNGV. This CDR3 is 14 amino acids long. CDR3 in DNA: TGTGCCAGCTGCTTAGGGCTAGCGGGAAGCGAGCAGTACTTC. It yields the protein CASCLGLAGSEQYF.

This clonotype was recorded at least ten times. The chain recombines TRBV12-3 or TRBV12-4 with TRBJ2-5; D perhaps matches TRBD2 (5 bases). The CDR3 consists of 13 residues. Trimming pared 3 bases from V and 3 bases from J, leaving 8 bases between. CDR3 in DNA: TGTGCCAGCAGTTTTTCCGGGGAAGAGACCCAGTACTTC. Protein: CASSFSGEETQYF.

The chain uses TRBV5-8 and TRBJ2-7; D is possibly TRBD1 or TRBD2 (5 bases each). The CDR3 has 14 residues. Germline CDR1 reads SGHTS; CDR2 reads YDEGEE. V lost 4 bases and J lost 7, with 18 bases in between. CDR3 in amino acids: CASSPLRGRREQYF. The CDR3 nucleotides read TGTGCCAGCAGCCCACTTCGGGGCCGGAGGGAGCAGTACTTC.

The chain joins TRBV5-1 to TRBJ2-7; D unclear. This CDR3 is 13 amino acids long. CDR1 is SGHRS and CDR2 is YFSETQ in the germline V gene. Trimming took off 4 bases at V and 5 bases at J, with 13 bases between the two ends. The CDR3 bases are TGCGCCAGCAGCCTGTCTGGTTGGGACGAGCAGTACTTC. Its protein product is CASSLSGWDEQYF.

In its sample, this clonotype was seen a few times. The chain joins TRBV5-1 to TRBJ2-7, with 7 bases identical to TRBD2. The germline V gene encodes CDR1 SGHRS and CDR2 YFSETQ. The CDR3 contains 15 residues. Unmatched junction bases numbered 9, after V lost 4 bases and J lost 2 bases. CDR3 protein: CASSLIWGGTYEQYF. CDR3 bases: TGCGCCAGCAGCCTGATATGGGGGGGAACCTACGAGCAGTACTTC.

The chain uses TRBV3-1 and TRBJ2-4; maybe TRBD1 (6 bases). Germline lookup yields CDR1 LGHDT and CDR2 YNNKEL (reference sequence). The V end was cut by 1 base, the J end by 9 bases, with 10 bases between. This CDR3 spans 13 amino acids. The chain's CDR3 is CASSQGEGVIQYF. The CDR3 DNA reads as TGTGCCAGCAGCCAAGGAGAGGGGGTCATTCAGTACTTC.

A few counts support this clonotype. V and J are TRBV6-5 and TRBJ1-6; TRBD1 agrees at 9 bases. CDR1 MNHEY and CDR2 SVGAGI come from the germline V gene. The CDR3 length is 16 residues. V gave up 0 bases and J gave up 7 bases; unmatched junction bases: 4. The CDR3 DNA reads as TGTGCCAGCAGTTACTCGACGGGACAGGGCAATTCACCCCTCCACTTT. It codes for CASSYSTGQGNSPLHF.